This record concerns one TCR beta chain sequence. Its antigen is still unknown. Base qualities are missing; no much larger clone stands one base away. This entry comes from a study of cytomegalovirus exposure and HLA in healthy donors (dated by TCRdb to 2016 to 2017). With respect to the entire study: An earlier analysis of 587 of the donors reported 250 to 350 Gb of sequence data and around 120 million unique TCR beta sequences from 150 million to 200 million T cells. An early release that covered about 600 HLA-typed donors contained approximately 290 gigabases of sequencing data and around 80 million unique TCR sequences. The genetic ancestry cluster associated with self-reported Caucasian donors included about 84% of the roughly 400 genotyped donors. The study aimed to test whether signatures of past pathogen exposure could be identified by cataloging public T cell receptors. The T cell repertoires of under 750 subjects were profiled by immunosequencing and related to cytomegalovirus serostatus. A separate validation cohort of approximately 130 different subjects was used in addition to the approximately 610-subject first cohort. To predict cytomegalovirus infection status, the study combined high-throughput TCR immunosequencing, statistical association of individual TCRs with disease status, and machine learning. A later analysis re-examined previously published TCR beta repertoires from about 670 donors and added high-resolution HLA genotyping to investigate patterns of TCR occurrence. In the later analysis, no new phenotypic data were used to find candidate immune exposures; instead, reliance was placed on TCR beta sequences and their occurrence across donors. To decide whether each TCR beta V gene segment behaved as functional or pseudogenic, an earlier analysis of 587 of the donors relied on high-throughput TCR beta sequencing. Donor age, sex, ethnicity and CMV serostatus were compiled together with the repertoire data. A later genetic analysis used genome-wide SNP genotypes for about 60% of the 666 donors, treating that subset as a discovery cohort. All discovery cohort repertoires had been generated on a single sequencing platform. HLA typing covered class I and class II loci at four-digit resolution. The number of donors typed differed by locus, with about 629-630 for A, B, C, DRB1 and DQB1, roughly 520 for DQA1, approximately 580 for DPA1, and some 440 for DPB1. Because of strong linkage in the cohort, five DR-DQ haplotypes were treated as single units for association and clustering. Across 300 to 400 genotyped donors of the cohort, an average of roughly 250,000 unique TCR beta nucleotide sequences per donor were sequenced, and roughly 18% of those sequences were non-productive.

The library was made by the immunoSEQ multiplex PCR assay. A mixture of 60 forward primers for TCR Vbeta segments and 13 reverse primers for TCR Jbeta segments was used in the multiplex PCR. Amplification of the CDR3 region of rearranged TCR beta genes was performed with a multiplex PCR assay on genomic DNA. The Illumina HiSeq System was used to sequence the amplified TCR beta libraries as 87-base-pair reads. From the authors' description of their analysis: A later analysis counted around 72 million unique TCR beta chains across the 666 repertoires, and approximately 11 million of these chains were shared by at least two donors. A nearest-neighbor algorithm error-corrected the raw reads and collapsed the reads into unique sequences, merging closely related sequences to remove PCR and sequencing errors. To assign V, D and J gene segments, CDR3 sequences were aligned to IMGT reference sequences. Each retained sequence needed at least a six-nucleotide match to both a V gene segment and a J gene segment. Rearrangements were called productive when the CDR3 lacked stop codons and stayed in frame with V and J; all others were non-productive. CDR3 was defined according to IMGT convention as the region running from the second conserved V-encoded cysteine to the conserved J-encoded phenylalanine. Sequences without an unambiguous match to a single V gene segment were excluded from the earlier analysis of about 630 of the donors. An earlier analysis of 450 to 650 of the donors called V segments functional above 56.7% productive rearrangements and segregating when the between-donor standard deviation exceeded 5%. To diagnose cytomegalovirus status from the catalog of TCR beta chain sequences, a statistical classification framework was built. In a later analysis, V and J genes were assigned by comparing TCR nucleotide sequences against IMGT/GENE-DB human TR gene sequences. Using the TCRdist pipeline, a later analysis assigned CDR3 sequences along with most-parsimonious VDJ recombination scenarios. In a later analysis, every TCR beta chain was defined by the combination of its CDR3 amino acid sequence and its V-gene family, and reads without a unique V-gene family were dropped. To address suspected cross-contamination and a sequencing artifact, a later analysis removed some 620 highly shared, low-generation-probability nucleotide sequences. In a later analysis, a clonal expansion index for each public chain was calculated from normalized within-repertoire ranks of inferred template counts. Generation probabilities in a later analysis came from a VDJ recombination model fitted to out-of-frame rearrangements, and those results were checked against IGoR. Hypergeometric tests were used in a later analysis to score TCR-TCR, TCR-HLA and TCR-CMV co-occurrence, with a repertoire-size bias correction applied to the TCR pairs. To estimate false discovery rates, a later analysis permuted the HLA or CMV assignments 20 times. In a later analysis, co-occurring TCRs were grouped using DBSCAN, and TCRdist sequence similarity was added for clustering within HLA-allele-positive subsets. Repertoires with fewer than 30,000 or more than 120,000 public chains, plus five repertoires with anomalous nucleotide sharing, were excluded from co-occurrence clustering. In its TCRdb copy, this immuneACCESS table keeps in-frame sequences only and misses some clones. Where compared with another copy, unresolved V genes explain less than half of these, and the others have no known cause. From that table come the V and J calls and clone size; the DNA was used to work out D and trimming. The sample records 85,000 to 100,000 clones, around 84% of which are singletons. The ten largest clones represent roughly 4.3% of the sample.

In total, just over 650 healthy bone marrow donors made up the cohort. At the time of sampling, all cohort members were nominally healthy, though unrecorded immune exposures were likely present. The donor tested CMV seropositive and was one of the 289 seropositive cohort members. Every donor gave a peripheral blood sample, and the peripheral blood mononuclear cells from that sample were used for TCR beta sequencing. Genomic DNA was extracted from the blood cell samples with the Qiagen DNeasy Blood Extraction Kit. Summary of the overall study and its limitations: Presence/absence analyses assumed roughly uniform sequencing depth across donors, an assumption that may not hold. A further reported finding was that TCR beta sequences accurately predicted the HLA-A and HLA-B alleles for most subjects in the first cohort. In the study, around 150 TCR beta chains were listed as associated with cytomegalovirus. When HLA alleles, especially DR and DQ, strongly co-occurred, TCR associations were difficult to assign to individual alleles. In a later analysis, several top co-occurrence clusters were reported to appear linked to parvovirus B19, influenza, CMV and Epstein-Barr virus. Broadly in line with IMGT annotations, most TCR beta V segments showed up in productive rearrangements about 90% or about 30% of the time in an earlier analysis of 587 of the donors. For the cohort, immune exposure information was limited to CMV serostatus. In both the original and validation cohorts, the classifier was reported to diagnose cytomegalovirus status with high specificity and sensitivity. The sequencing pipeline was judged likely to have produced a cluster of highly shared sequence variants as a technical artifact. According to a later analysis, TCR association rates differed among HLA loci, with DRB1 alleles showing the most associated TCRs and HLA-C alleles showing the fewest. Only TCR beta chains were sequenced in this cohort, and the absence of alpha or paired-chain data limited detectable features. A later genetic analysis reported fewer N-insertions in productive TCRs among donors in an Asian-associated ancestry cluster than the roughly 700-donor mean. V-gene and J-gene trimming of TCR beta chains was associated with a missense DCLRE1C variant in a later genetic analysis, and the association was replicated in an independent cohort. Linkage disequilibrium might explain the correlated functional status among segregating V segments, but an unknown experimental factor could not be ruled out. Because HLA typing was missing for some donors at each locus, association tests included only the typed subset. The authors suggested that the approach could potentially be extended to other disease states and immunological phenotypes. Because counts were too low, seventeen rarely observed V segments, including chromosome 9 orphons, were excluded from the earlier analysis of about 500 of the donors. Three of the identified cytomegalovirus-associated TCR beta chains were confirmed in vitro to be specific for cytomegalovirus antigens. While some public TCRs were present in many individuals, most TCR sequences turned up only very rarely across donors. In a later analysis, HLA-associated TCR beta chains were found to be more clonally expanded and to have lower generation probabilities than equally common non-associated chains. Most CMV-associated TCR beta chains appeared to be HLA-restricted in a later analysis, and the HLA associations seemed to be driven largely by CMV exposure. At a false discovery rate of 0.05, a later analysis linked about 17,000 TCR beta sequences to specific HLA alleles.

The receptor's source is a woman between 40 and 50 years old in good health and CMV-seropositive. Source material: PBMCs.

Here the CDR3 is given as CASSLVPWTGNPSYEQYF. The DNA sequence follows: TGTGCCAGCAGCTTAGTTCCCTGGACAGGGAATCCCTCCTACGAGCAGTACTTC. The sequence links TRBV11-2 to TRBJ2-7, and 8 junction bases match TRBD1. After removal of 1 base from V and 0 bases from J, the junction retains 11 bases not matched to a gene. The CDR3 holds 18 amino acids from the cysteine to the phenylalanine. Only the CDR3 part of the read is kept: 54 bases, read in frame from the first base. Per the germline V gene, SGHAT is the CDR1 and FQNNGV is the CDR2.